This passage covers 27 T cell receptor beta chains from one sample sequenced in a study of T cells in Graves' hyperthyroidism and ophthalmopathy. There were TCR beta CDR3 regions amplified from RNA transcripts. Carried out on the TCR CDR3, a first-round RT-PCR used the HTBI primer set. TCRdb ran MiXCR on the multiplex PCR reads and lists one entry per CDR3 protein. This sample carries under 450,000 distinct CDR3 sequences, approximately 15% of them seen once, and the ten largest clones take over 12%. The specimen was blood. These receptors were obtained from a young woman with Graves' hyperthyroidism.

This clonotype appeared many times. V gene TRBV27 combines with J gene TRBJ2-7; 8 bases agree with TRBD1. Germline CDR1 is MNHEY and CDR2 is SMNVEV (reference sequence). Unmatched junction bases numbered 8, after V lost 7 bases and J lost 0 bases. The CDR3 spans 15 residues. The DNA of the CDR3 is TGTGCCAGCACCTCCACCGGGACAGGCTCCTACGAGCAGTACTTC. Protein: CASTSTGTGSYEQYF.

This clonotype has ten or more counts. J is TRBJ2-1 and V is TRBV11-2, with D maybe TRBD2 (5 bases). The CDR3 runs to 17 residues. Germline V gives CDR1 SGHAT, CDR2 FQNNGV. Trimming removed 1 base from V and 1 base from J, with 14 bases in between. The CDR3 DNA sequence: TGTGCCAGCAGCTTAGGCCCTTCGGGAAGGTCCTACAATGAGCAGTTCTTC. It codes for CASSLGPSGRSYNEQFF.

This clonotype was seen only a few times. The genes are TRBV5-5 and TRBJ2-7; D might be TRBD2 (8 bases). The V gene lost 4 bases and the J gene lost 3 bases, with 20 bases spanning the gap. From germline, CDR1 is SGHKS and CDR2 YYEKEE (reference sequence). The CDR3 consists of 16 residues. The CDR3 is CASSLRGGTVFYEQYF. In nucleotides, the CDR3 is TGTGCCAGCAGCCTTCGGGGGGGGACAGTCTTCTACGAGCAGTACTTC.

This clonotype has only a few counts. This chain links TRBV7-2 with TRBJ1-5; D perhaps matches TRBD1 (6 bases). The germline gives CDR1 SGHTA, CDR2 FQGNSA. Trimming removed 6 bases from V and 2 bases from J, with 20 bases in between. This CDR3 contains 17 residues. CDR3: CASSSPTGTPGNQPQHF. The CDR3 DNA sequence: TGTGCCAGCAGTTCCCCAACAGGGACGCCAGGCAATCAGCCCCAGCATTTT. The entire variable domain, with the rest obtained from reference TRBV7-2 and TRBJ1-5, is as follows: GAGVSQSPSNKVTEKGKDVELRCDPISGHTALYWYRQSLGQGLEFLIYFQGNSAPDKSGLPSDRFSAERTGGSVSTLTIQRTQQEDSAVYLCASSSPTGTPGNQPQHFGDGTRLSIL.

Many counts were recorded for this clonotype. The gene calls are TRBV7-9 and TRBJ2-5; 9 nucleotides align to TRBD1. V dropped 5 bases and J dropped 2; count of bases not matched to a gene: 9. Germline values: CDR1 SEHNR, CDR2 FQNEAQ (reference sequence). CDR3 length: 16 residues. The CDR3 sequence is CASSPSGTGHQETQYF. CDR3 bases: TGTGCCAGCAGCCCCTCCGGGACAGGGCATCAAGAGACCCAGTACTTC.

The table lists this clonotype with many counts. The chain combines TRBV12-3 or TRBV12-4 with TRBJ2-7, with D maybe TRBD1 (5 bases). Trimming left V 3 bases short and J 7 bases short, with 13 bases between. The CDR3 has 13 residues. This CDR3 reads CASSLGLTVEQYF. In DNA, the CDR3 is TGTGCCAGCAGTTTGGGGTTGACAGTAGAGCAGTACTTC.

This clonotype came up many times. The rearrangement links TRBV2 to TRBJ2-1, with 9 bases aligning to TRBD2. Germline assignment: CDR1 SNHLY and CDR2 FYNNEI. The CDR3 is 13 amino acids. V lost 7 bases to trimming and J lost 7 bases; unmatched junction nucleotides: 5. The chain's CDR3 is CASTASGMNEQFF. CDR3 nucleotides: TGTGCCAGCACCGCTAGCGGGATGAATGAGCAGTTCTTC. The full variable domain, rest sourced from reference TRBV2 and TRBJ2-1, is EPEVTQTPSHQVTQMGQEVILRCVPISNHLYFYWYRQILGQKVEFLVSFYNNEISEKSEIFDDQFSVERPDGSNFTLKIRSTKLEDSAMYFCASTASGMNEQFFGPGTRLTVL.

The table lists this clonotype with a few counts. CDR3 DNA sequence: TGTGCCAGCAGCGTAGGTAGGGATTGGGGGGCCTACAATGAGCAGTTCTTC. Its translation is CASSVGRDWGAYNEQFF. The chain joins TRBV9 to TRBJ2-1, with a tentative D call TRBD2 (6 bases). From germline, CDR1 is SGDLS and CDR2 YYNGEE. CDR3 length: 17 residues. Deletions cut 0 bases from V and 2 bases from J, with 15 bases between.

The chain is built from TRBV20-1 and TRBJ2-7, with D unclear. Germline CDR1 DFQATT, CDR2 SNEGSKA (reference sequence). The V and J ends lost 4 bases and 5 bases respectively, with 18 bases between them. This CDR3 contains 14 residues. The CDR3: CSATPNRGSDEQYF. As DNA, the CDR3 is TGCAGTGCTACCCCTAATCGAGGATCGGACGAGCAGTACTTC.

The chain has TRBV12-3 or TRBV12-4 and TRBJ2-2; D is possibly TRBD1 or TRBD2 (5 bases each). The CDR3 is 16 residues long. The ends were cut back, 3 bases at V and 2 bases at J, with 13 bases in the middle. This chain's CDR3 is CASSLGQGVNTGELFF. CDR3 in DNA: TGTGCCAGCAGTTTGGGGCAGGGAGTTAACACCGGGGAGCTGTTTTTT.

This clonotype was recorded at least ten times. V is TRBV7-9 and J is TRBJ2-7; TRBD1 might be the D (6 bases). The ends were cut back, 2 bases at V and 4 bases at J, with 24 bases in the middle. Germline CDR1 is SEHNR and CDR2 is FQNEAQ (reference sequence). The CDR3 contains 18 residues. Written as DNA, the CDR3 is TGTGCCAGCAGCTTAAAGGGGGTGAGCACGGACAGCGCTTACGAGCAGTACTTC. This translates into CASSLKGVSTDSAYEQYF.

The chain employs TRBV3-1 and TRBJ2-2; the match to TRBD1 covers 9 bases. The CDR3 runs 16 residues. Germline V gene lookup returns CDR1 LGHDT and CDR2 YNNKEL (reference sequence). The J segment lost 4 bases and the V segment lost 10 bases, leaving 13 bases of the junction unmatched. The CDR3 spells CATSETGTGTTGELFF. The CDR3 DNA reads TGTGCCACCAGTGAAACCGGGACAGGGACCACCGGGGAGCTGTTTTTT.

In its sample, this clonotype was seen many times. CDR3: CASNTWASRSYNEQFF. In DNA form, the CDR3 reads TGTGCCAGCAATACCTGGGCTAGTAGGTCCTACAATGAGCAGTTCTTC. The chain uses TRBV6-1 and TRBJ2-1; no definite D call. Germline V gene data show CDR1 as MNHNS and CDR2 as SASEGT. This CDR3 comprises 16 residues. The V and J ends lost 7 bases and 1 base respectively, with 17 bases between them.

This clonotype was picked up many times. V is TRBV20-1 and J is TRBJ1-3; D is possibly TRBD1 (6 bases). The CDR3 has 14 amino acids. CDR1 is DFQATT, CDR2 SNEGSKA, per germline (reference sequence). V was shortened by 6 bases and J by 2 bases, with 14 bases between the two germline ends. This CDR3 reads CSALLTGAGNTIYF. The DNA for the CDR3 is TGCAGTGCCCTTTTGACAGGCGCTGGAAACACCATATATTTT.

This clonotype was detected many times. The rearrangement links TRBV10-3 to TRBJ1-4; D possibly corresponds to TRBD1 (6 bases). Germline V gives CDR1 ENHRY, CDR2 SYGVKD. Trimming removed 4 bases from V and 5 bases from J, with 11 bases in between. CDR3 length equals 14 residues. The CDR3 loop reads CAISGPGENEKLFF. The CDR3 DNA follows: TGTGCCATCAGTGGACCAGGGGAGAATGAAAAACTGTTTTTT.

Ten or more counts support this clonotype. V is TRBV28 and J is TRBJ1-2; TRBD1 matches at 8 bases. CDR1 and CDR2 (germline): MDHEN, SYDVKM. This CDR3 comprises 12 residues. V gave up 4 bases and J gave up 9 bases; unmatched junction bases: 4. CDR3 region: CASSWTGRRYTF. CDR3 sequence (DNA): TGTGCCAGCAGTTGGACAGGGAGGCGCTACACCTTC.

This clonotype occurred a few times. The V gene is TRBV5-5, the J gene TRBJ1-1; D not resolved. This CDR3 has 13 amino acids. The germline CDR1 and CDR2 sequences are SGHKS and YYEKEE (reference sequence). V was cut by 4 bases and J by 3 bases, with 10 bases left in between. This CDR3 is CASSPRLDTEAFF. Here the CDR3 DNA reads TGTGCCAGCAGCCCGCGATTGGACACTGAAGCTTTCTTT.

This chain uses TRBV4-2 with TRBJ1-5, with no clear D. The CDR3 consists of 15 residues. Germline CDR1 LGHNA, CDR2 YNFKEQ. Between the trimmed V and J ends, which lost 2 bases and 4 bases, there was a span of 12 bases. The CDR3 reads CASSQRPRGNQPQHF. The CDR3 nucleotides read TGTGCCAGCAGCCAACGCCCCCGGGGAAATCAGCCCCAGCATTTT.

This clonotype was counted only a few times. The genes are TRBV7-9 and TRBJ1-2; no definite D call. V lost 2 bases and J 3 bases, leaving 10 bases between the germline ends. The CDR3 length is 14 residues. CDR1 SEHNR and CDR2 FQNEAQ come from the germline V gene (reference sequence). Here the CDR3 reads CASSLKQQHYGYTF. CDR3 sequence (DNA): TGTGCCAGCAGCTTAAAGCAACAGCACTATGGCTACACCTTC. The full variable domain, in which reference TRBV7-9 and TRBJ1-2 provide the parts outside the CDR3, is DTGVSQNPRHKITKRGQNVTFRCDPISEHNRLYWYRQTLGQGPEFLTYFQNEAQLEKSRLLSDRFSAERPKGSFSTLEIQRTEQGDSAMYLCASSLKQQHYGYTFGSGTRLTVV.

The V gene is TRBV7-2, the J gene TRBJ1-6; maybe TRBD1 (5 bases). Germline V lookup: CDR1 SGHTA, CDR2 FQGNSA. The CDR3 runs 15 residues. Trimming took 1 base from V and 9 from J, leaving 13 bases between them. CDR3 region: CASSLVGQGSSPLHF. The CDR3 coding sequence is TGTGCCAGCAGCTTAGTTGGGCAGGGAAGTTCACCCCTCCACTTT.

This clonotype was detected many times. The chain links TRBV6-5 to TRBJ1-1, with TRBD1 as a possible D gene (5 bases). Germline lookup yields CDR1 MNHEY and CDR2 SVGAGI. The ends were cut back, 2 bases at V and 5 bases at J, with 12 bases in the middle. This CDR3 is 14 amino acids long. CDR3 nucleotide sequence: TGTGCCAGCAGTTACGGCTCGGGGGGGACTGAAGCTTTCTTT. Its translation: CASSYGSGGTEAFF.

This clonotype was picked up a small number of times. The V gene is TRBV4-3, the J gene TRBJ2-2, with unresolved D. This CDR3 contains 15 residues. V lost 0 bases and J lost 2, with 7 bases in between. Germline lookup yields CDR1 LGHNA and CDR2 YSLEER. The CDR3 region is CASSQEFLNTGELFF. CDR3 nucleotides: TGCGCCAGCAGCCAAGAGTTTCTAAACACCGGGGAGCTGTTTTTT.

There are many counts of this clonotype. This rearrangement joins TRBV20-1 to TRBJ1-4, with TRBD1 matching 7 bases. CDR3 size: 16 residues. Germline lookup yields CDR1 DFQATT and CDR2 SNEGSKA (reference sequence). V lost 4 bases to trimming and J lost 0 bases; unmatched junction nucleotides: 8. The CDR3 DNA is TGCAGTGCTAACGCCGGGACAGACGCAACTAATGAAAAACTGTTTTTT. Protein sequence: CSANAGTDATNEKLFF.

This clonotype showed up many times. The chain couples TRBV7-2 to TRBJ1-4; 9 bases match TRBD1. V shed 5 bases and J 3 bases; nucleotides not matched to a gene: 10. This CDR3 has 17 residues. The germline CDR1 and CDR2 sequences are SGHTA and FQGNSA. The CDR3: CASSPYRGRISNEKLFF. CDR3 coding DNA: TGTGCCAGCAGCCCGTACAGGGGGCGGATCTCTAATGAAAAACTGTTTTTT.

V gene TRBV7-8 combines with J gene TRBJ2-1; 10 bases agree with TRBD2. J was trimmed by 9 bases and V by 5 bases; bases with no gene match: 13. The CDR3 length is 16 residues. CDR1 SGHVS and CDR2 FQNEAQ come from the germline V gene. This CDR3 is CASSLELGLAGVEQFF. The CDR3 nucleotides are TGTGCCAGCAGCCTCGAGCTCGGGCTAGCGGGAGTTGAGCAGTTCTTC.

As for this clonotype: Its ends do not fully match the called genes, so a read error is possible. The V call is TRBV19, the J call TRBJ2-7; D is unresolved. This CDR3 is built from 13 residues. Germline-derived CDR1 and CDR2 are LNHDA and SQIVND (reference sequence). The CDR3 loop is CASSIGSPYEQYF. The CDR3 coding sequence is TGTGCCAGTAGTATCGGAAGTCCCTACGAGCAATACTTC.

This rearrangement joins TRBV19 to TRBJ2-1; weak D call: TRBD1 (5 bases). Germline V gene sequence: CDR1 LNHDA, CDR2 SQIVND (reference sequence). This CDR3 has 20 residues. Trimming took off 6 bases at V and 0 bases at J, with 27 bases between the two ends. CDR3: CASRAEELLLGASSYNEQFF. DNA of the CDR3: TGTGCCAGTAGGGCTGAAGAATTACTCCTAGGGGCGAGCTCCTACAATGAGCAGTTCTTC.